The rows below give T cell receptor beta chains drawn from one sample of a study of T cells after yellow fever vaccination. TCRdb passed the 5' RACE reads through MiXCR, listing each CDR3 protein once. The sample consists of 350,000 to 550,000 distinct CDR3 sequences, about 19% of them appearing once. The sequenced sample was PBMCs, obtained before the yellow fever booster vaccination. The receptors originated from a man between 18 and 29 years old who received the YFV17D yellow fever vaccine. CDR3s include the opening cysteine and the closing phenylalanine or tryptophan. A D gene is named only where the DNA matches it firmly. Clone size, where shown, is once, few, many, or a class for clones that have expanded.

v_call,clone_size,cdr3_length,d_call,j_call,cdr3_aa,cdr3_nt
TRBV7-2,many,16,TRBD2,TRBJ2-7,CASSSLAGGWDYEQYF,TGTGCCAGCAGCTCCTTAGCGGGGGGCTGGGACTACGAGCAGTACTTC
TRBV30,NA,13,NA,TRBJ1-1,CAWSGQPNTEAFF,TGTGCCTGGAGTGGACAGCCCAACACTGAAGCTTTCTTT
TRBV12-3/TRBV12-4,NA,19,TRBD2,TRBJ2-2,CASSLTPGLAEMNTGELFF,TGTGCCAGCAGTTTAACCCCGGGACTAGCGGAGATGAACACCGGGGAGCTGTTTTTT
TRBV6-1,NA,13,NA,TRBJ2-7,CASSNRDHYEQYF,TGTGCCAGCAGTAACCGGGATCACTACGAGCAGTACTTC
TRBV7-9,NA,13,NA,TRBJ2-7,CASSQATSYEQYF,TGTGCCAGCAGCCAGGCAACCTCCTACGAGCAGTACTTC
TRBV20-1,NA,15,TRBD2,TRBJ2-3,CSASRTSGGADTQYF,TGCAGTGCTAGTCGGACTAGCGGGGGGGCTGATACGCAGTATTTT
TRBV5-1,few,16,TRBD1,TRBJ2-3,CASSSGQVGLTDTQYF,TGCGCCAGCAGCAGCGGACAGGTTGGTCTCACAGATACGCAGTATTTT
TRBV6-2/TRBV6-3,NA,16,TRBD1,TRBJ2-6,CASRPGTGAGANVLTF,TGTGCCAGCAGACCCGGGACAGGGGCTGGGGCCAACGTCCTGACTTTC
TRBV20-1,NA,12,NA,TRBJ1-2,CSALYSGYGYTF,TGCAGTGCCCTCTACAGTGGCTATGGCTACACCTTC
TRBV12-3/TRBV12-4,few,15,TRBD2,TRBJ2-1,CASTLAGGLNNEQFF,TGTGCCAGCACCCTAGCGGGGGGTCTGAACAATGAGCAGTTCTTC
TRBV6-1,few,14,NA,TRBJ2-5,CASSEVRGEVTQYF,TGTGCCAGCAGTGAGGTTCGGGGAGAAGTGACCCAGTACTTC
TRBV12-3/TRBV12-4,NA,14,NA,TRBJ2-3,CASMAGRTTDTQYF,TGTGCCAGCATGGCAGGGAGGACGACAGATACGCAGTATTTT
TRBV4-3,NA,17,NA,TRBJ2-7,CASSQGLLGSGGYEQYF,TGCGCCAGCAGCCAAGGCCTGCTGGGGAGTGGTGGCTACGAGCAGTACTTC
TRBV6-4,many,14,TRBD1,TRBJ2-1,CASSETQGADEQFF,TGTGCCAGCAGTGAGACCCAGGGGGCGGATGAGCAGTTCTTC
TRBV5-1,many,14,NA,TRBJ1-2,CASSLDSGAYGYTF,TGCGCCAGCAGCTTGGATTCAGGGGCCTATGGCTACACCTTC
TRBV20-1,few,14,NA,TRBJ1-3,CSAGRYISGNTIYF,TGCAGTGCGGGGAGGTATATCTCTGGAAACACCATATATTTT
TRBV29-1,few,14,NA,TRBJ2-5,CSVRGQLPEQTQYF,TGCAGCGTCCGTGGACAGCTCCCCGAGCAGACCCAGTACTTC
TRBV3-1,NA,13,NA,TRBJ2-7,CASSPSPSGEQYF,TGTGCCAGCAGCCCATCCCCGTCCGGGGAGCAGTACTTC
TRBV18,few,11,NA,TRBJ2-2,CASSPTGELFF,TGTGCCAGCTCACCCACCGGGGAGCTGTTTTTT
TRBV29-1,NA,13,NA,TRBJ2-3,CSVDPSSTDTQYF,TGCAGCGTTGACCCCTCTAGCACAGATACGCAGTATTTT
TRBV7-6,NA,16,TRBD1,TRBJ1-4,CASSLGRTGGNEKLFF,TGTGCCAGCAGCTTAGGCCGGACAGGGGGTAATGAAAAACTGTTTTTT
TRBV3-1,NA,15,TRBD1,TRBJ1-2,CASSPDRGREYGYTF,TGTGCCAGCAGCCCCGACAGGGGGCGGGAGTATGGCTACACCTTC
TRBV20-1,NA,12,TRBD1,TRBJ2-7,CSAGQGAHEQYF,TGCAGTGCAGGACAGGGGGCCCACGAGCAGTACTTC
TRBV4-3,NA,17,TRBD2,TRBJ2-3,CASSQDSASGGADTQYF,TGCGCCAGCAGCCAAGATTCGGCTAGCGGGGGGGCAGATACGCAGTATTTT
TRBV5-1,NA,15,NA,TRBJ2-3,CASSWAGAFTDTQYF,TGCGCCAGCAGCTGGGCGGGGGCCTTCACAGATACGCAGTATTTT
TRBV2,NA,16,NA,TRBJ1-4,CASTGHSLATNEKLFF,TGTGCCAGCACTGGTCATTCACTTGCAACTAATGAAAAACTGTTTTTT
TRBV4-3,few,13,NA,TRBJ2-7,CASSKGNSYEQYF,TGCGCCAGCAGCAAGGGCAACTCCTACGAGCAGTACTTC
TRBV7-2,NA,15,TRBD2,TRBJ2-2,CASSFSGDNTGELFF,TGTGCCAGCAGCTTTAGCGGGGACAACACCGGGGAGCTGTTTTTT
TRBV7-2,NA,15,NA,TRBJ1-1,CASSPYLDRNTEAFF,TGTGCCAGCAGCCCATATCTGGACAGGAACACTGAAGCTTTCTTT
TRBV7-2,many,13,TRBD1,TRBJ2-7,CASSLGQGDEQYF,TGTGCCAGCAGCTTAGGACAGGGAGACGAGCAGTACTTC
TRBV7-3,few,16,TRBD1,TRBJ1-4,CASSLSRDRGSEKLFF,TGTGCCAGCAGCTTAAGCCGGGACAGGGGTAGTGAAAAACTGTTTTTT
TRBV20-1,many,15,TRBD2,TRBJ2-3,CSASASGGSTDTQYF,TGCAGTGCTAGCGCCAGCGGGGGGAGCACAGATACGCAGTATTTT
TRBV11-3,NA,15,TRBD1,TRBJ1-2,CASSYPRGPDYGYTF,TGTGCCAGCAGCTACCCGAGGGGGCCGGACTATGGCTACACCTTC
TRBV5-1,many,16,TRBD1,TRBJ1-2,CASSLGWTGVNYGYTF,TGCGCCAGCAGCTTGGGCTGGACAGGGGTTAACTATGGCTACACCTTC
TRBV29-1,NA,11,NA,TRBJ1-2,CSVWAGHGYTF,TGCAGCGTTTGGGCAGGGCATGGCTACACCTTC